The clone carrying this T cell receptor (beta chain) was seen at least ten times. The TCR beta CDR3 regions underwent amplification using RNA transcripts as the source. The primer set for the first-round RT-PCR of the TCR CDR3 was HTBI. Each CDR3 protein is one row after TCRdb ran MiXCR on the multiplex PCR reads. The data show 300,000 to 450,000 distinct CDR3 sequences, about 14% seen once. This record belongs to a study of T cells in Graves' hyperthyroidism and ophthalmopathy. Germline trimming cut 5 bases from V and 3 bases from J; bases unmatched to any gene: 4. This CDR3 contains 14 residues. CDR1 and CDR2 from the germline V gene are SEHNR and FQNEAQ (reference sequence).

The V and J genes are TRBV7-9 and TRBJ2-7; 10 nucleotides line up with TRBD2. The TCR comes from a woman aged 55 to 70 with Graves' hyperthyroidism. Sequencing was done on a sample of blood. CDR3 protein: CASSILAGDYEQYF. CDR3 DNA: TGTGCCAGCAGCATCCTAGCGGGAGACTACGAGCAGTACTTC. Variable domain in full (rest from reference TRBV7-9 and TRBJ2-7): DTGVSQNPRHKITKRGQNVTFRCDPISEHNRLYWYRQTLGQGPEFLTYFQNEAQLEKSRLLSDRFSAERPKGSFSTLEIQRTEQGDSAMYLCASSILAGDYEQYFGPGTRLTVT.